The clone carrying this TCR beta chain occurred a few times. Assay: immunoSEQ multiplex PCR; the TCRdb copy retains only in-frame clones and omits some. This sample carries around 47,000 clones, around 86% of them seen once, and the ten largest clones take 5.5% to 7.5%. CDR1 is KGHSH and CDR2 is LQKENI in the germline V gene. V shed 3 bases and J 6 bases; nucleotides not matched to a gene: 6. CDR3 length equals 15 residues. This record belongs to a study of blood T cell repertoires in COVID-19. This rearrangement joins TRBV18 to TRBJ1-5, with 9 bases lining up with TRBD1. The sequenced sample was peripheral blood. This clonotype was obtained from a man aged 65 to 79 with active COVID-19. The chain's CDR3 is CASSPGTGPGQPQHF. The DNA of the CDR3 is TGTGCCAGCTCACCCGGGACAGGGCCGGGTCAGCCCCAGCATTTT.